This is a list of T cell receptor beta chains from one sample in a study of shared clonotypes between healthy human individuals. Data came from immunoSEQ multiplex PCR; TCRdb stores just in-frame clones and leaves some out. The table includes millions of clones, more than 80% detected once. Sequencing was done on a sample of naive CD4+ T cells sorted from blood. These receptors originate from a man between 18 and 29 years old in good health. Both conserved end residues are part of each CDR3. The D gene is left open where the match is weak. Clone size appears in some rows only: once, few, many, or a class for an expanded clone.

CDR3nt	CDR3aa	v_gene	j_gene	abundance	d_gene
TGTGCCAGCAGCATCAGGACAGAGCGCACCGGGGAGCTGTTTTTT	CASSIRTERTGELFF	TRBV11-3	TRBJ2-2	.	.
TGCGCCAGCAGCCAAGATGAGGATACCTACGAGCAGTACTTC	CASSQDEDTYEQYF	TRBV4-1	TRBJ2-7	.	.
TGTGCCAGCAGCTTGTCCGGGGATAATGAAAAACTGTTTTTT	CASSLSGDNEKLFF	TRBV5-4	TRBJ1-4	.	.
TGTGCCAGCTCACCAAAGGGAGCGGCAGAAGGGTATTTT	CASSPKGAAEGYF	TRBV18	TRBJ2-3	.	.
TGCAGCGTTGAAGCCGGGGGCTACGAGCAGTACTTC	CSVEAGGYEQYF	TRBV29-1	TRBJ2-7	.	.
TGTGCCAGCAGTCGGACAGCGGCCTACGAGCAGTACTTC	CASSRTAAYEQYF	TRBV6-5	TRBJ2-7	.	.
TGTGCCAGTAGCATCGGGACTACCTACGAGCAGTACTTC	CASSIGTTYEQYF	TRBV19	TRBJ2-7	.	TRBD2
TGTGCCAGCAGTTCGGAACCTTTTTACACCGGGGAGCTGTTTTTT	CASSSEPFYTGELFF	TRBV6-6	TRBJ2-2	once	.
TGTGCCAGCCGACACCTATCCGCGAACACCGGGGAGCTGTTTTTT	CASRHLSANTGELFF	TRBV19	TRBJ2-2	.	.
TGTGCCATCAGTGGCCTGACCTCTGGGGCCAACGTCCTGACTTTC	CAISGLTSGANVLTF	TRBV10-3	TRBJ2-6	.	.
TGCGCCAGCAGCTTGGCAGTAGCAGCCAAAAACATTCAGTACTTC	CASSLAVAAKNIQYF	TRBV5-1	TRBJ2-4	once	.
TGTGCCAGCAGAGAAAATAGCAATCAGCCCCAGCATTTT	CASRENSNQPQHF	TRBV6-5	TRBJ1-5	.	.
TGTGCCAGTCGTCCCGGGGGGAGCTCCTACAATGAGCAGTTCTTC	CASRPGGSSYNEQFF	TRBV7-2	TRBJ2-1	.	TRBD2
TGTGCCAGCAGCTTTCCACACAGGGACGGCTACGAGCAGTACTTC	CASSFPHRDGYEQYF	TRBV7-8	TRBJ2-7	.	.
TGCGCCAGCAGTCTACAGCTCTCTGGGGCCAACGTCCTGACTTTC	CASSLQLSGANVLTF	TRBV5-1	TRBJ2-6	.	.
TGCAGTGCTCGACGGACAGGGAACGAGTACTTC	CSARRTGNEYF	TRBV20-1	TRBJ2-7	.	TRBD1
TGTGCCAGCAGCTTAAACCGCTCCTATAATTCACCCCTCCACTTT	CASSLNRSYNSPLHF	TRBV7-3	TRBJ1-6	few	.
TGTGCCAGCAGTGCTACGGTGAACACTGAAGCTTTCTTT	CASSATVNTEAFF	TRBV6-1	TRBJ1-1	.	.
TGTGCCAGCAGGCGAACTAGCGGGAGGATCGGCGAGCAGTACTTC	CASRRTSGRIGEQYF	TRBV6-5	TRBJ2-7	.	TRBD2
TGCGCCAGCAGCCAAGATCCGGGGGAGGAGACCCAGTACTTC	CASSQDPGEETQYF	TRBV4-3	TRBJ2-5	.	.
TGTGCCAGCAGCTTAGCGCTTGATTATGAAAAACTGTTTTTT	CASSLALDYEKLFF	TRBV7-9	TRBJ1-4	.	.
TGTGCCATCACGAAACAGGAGTGGAATGAGCAGTTCTTC	CAITKQEWNEQFF	TRBV10-3	TRBJ2-1	.	.
TGCGCCAGCAGCCGGGACAGCTACAATTCACCCCTCCACTTT	CASSRDSYNSPLHF	TRBV5-1	TRBJ1-6	.	TRBD1
TGCGCCAGCAGCTTCAGGGGGGGTGACACTGAAGCTTTCTTT	CASSFRGGDTEAFF	TRBV5-1	TRBJ1-1	.	TRBD1
TGTGCCAGCAGGGCCGGGGCCCAGAATCAGCCCCAGCATTTT	CASRAGAQNQPQHF	TRBV28	TRBJ1-5	.	.
TGTGCCAGCAGCTTAGAGACTAGCGGGGGGACTGAGCAGTACTTC	CASSLETSGGTEQYF	TRBV7-9	TRBJ2-7	.	TRBD2
TGTGCAAGTCGCTTAGTAGCGGGAGCGGTACGGGAATCCGGGGAGCTGTTTTTT	CASRLVAGAVRESGELFF	TRBV12-2	TRBJ2-2	.	.
TGTGCCACTCAAGGGGGGTCCAATCAGCCCCAGCATTTT	CATQGGSNQPQHF	TRBV6-1	TRBJ1-5	few	.
TGTGCCAGCAGTGAGTGGCACATCTCTAGCACAGATACGCAGTATTTT	CASSEWHISSTDTQYF	TRBV6-1	TRBJ2-3	once	.
TGTGCCACCAAAAGAGGACAGGGGGCGGTTTATGAGCAGTTCTTC	CATKRGQGAVYEQFF	TRBV7-2	TRBJ2-1	.	TRBD1
TGTGCCAGCAGTCGTGAGGCCCGCTACGAGCAGTACTTC	CASSREARYEQYF	TRBV6-5	TRBJ2-7	.	.
TGTGCCAGTAGCCCCGGGACAGGCTTCTCTGGGGCCAACGTCCTGACTTTC	CASSPGTGFSGANVLTF	TRBV19	TRBJ2-6	.	TRBD1
TGTGCCAGCACCTATGACAGGGTAGGTCAGCCCCAGCATTTT	CASTYDRVGQPQHF	TRBV6-1	TRBJ1-5	.	TRBD1
TGCAGCGTGGGGACAGGGATACAAAAACTGTTTTTT	CSVGTGIQKLFF	TRBV29-1	TRBJ1-4	.	TRBD1
TGTGCCAGCAGCTTAGCGGGGATCCTACAAGAGACCCAGTACTTC	CASSLAGILQETQYF	TRBV7-8	TRBJ2-5	.	.
TGTGCCAGTAGTTCGCCCGGGGACAGGCGACCCTATGGCTACACCTTC	CASSSPGDRRPYGYTF	TRBV19	TRBJ1-2	.	TRBD1
TGTGCCAGCAGCTTGTTCCGGAGCTCCTACGAGCAGTACTTC	CASSLFRSSYEQYF	TRBV5-6	TRBJ2-7	.	.
TGTGCCAGCAGTTGGCCCCTTAACTATCTAACTAGCACAGATACGCAGTATTTT	CASSWPLNYLTSTDTQYF	TRBV7-2	TRBJ2-3	.	.
TGCGCCAGCAGCTTGGAATCTAGAGGAGACACCGGGGAGCTGTTTTTT	CASSLESRGDTGELFF	TRBV5-1	TRBJ2-2	once	.
TGTGCCAGTAGGGGGGCTGGGACAGAAAATCAGCCCCAGCATTTT	CASRGAGTENQPQHF	TRBV19	TRBJ1-5	.	TRBD1
TGTGCCTGGAGTCGGGCAGAGACCCAGTACTTC	CAWSRAETQYF	TRBV30	TRBJ2-5	.	.
TGCAGTCCCAGGGCCGATGAGCAGTTCTTC	CSPRADEQFF	TRBV20-1	TRBJ2-1	.	.
TGTGCCACCCAGGGCGGGTGGTATGAGCAGTTCTTC	CATQGGWYEQFF	TRBV10-3	TRBJ2-1	.	.